The clone carrying this T cell receptor (beta chain) was seen a few times. What it binds is unknown. This entry comes from a study of CD8 T cells in ankylosing spondylitis. Study results and limitations: There was reportedly significant enrichment of clones that were disease-linked in matched ankylosing spondylitis synovial fluid. There were earlier reports of some motif variants in reactive arthritis synovial fluid and blood. There was a TCR beta motif, made of eight highly homologous variants, that appeared characteristic of ankylosing spondylitis blood.

The V gene end was trimmed by 2 bases and the J gene end by 0 bases; junction bases not matched to a gene: 5. Germline V gives CDR1 SEHNR, CDR2 FQNEAQ (reference sequence). The CDR3 totals 16 residues. 5'-RACE, quantitative and with molecular barcodes, yielded the TCR beta libraries. TCRdb redid the calling of the 5' RACE reads with MiXCR, one entry per CDR3 protein. The sample carries more than 600,000 distinct CDR3 sequences, roughly 19% recorded once. The TCR was taken from a male donor with ankylosing spondylitis. Source material: blood, either unsorted or a sorted T cell fraction (not recorded which). This chain connects TRBV7-9 to TRBJ1-1; 8 bases match TRBD1. The CDR3 reads CASSLWPGGLNTEAFF. In nucleotides, the CDR3 is TGTGCCAGCAGCTTATGGCCAGGGGGCCTGAACACTGAAGCTTTCTTT.